Listed below are T cell receptor beta chains from one sample, sequenced in a study of cytomegalovirus exposure and HLA in healthy donors. Here immunoSEQ multiplex PCR was the method, and the copy in TCRdb shows in-frame clones only, minus some. The sample has about 140,000 clones, approximately 80% seen once. Sequenced sample: PBMCs. These receptor sequences come from a woman between 18 and 29 years old in good health and CMV-seropositive. Both conserved end residues are part of each CDR3. Fields, in order: J gene, D gene, V gene, clone size, CDR3 protein, CDR3 DNA. A D gene is named only where the DNA matches it firmly. Rows give clone size only sometimes, using once, few, many, or a class for an expanded clone.

J gene: TRBJ1-5; D gene: .; V gene: TRBV23-1; clone size: .; CDR3 protein: CASRAWGRGTRPQHF; CDR3 DNA: TGCGCCAGCAGAGCTTGGGGTAGGGGTACCCGGCCCCAGCATTTT
J gene: TRBJ2-3; D gene: TRBD2; V gene: TRBV6-5; clone size: once; CDR3 protein: CASSYSGLAADTQYF; CDR3 DNA: TGTGCCAGCAGTTACTCGGGACTAGCGGCAGATACGCAGTATTTT
J gene: TRBJ2-3; D gene: TRBD1; V gene: TRBV7-2; clone size: once; CDR3 protein: CASSFDRGTDTQYF; CDR3 DNA: TGTGCCAGCAGCTTCGACAGGGGCACAGATACGCAGTATTTT
J gene: TRBJ1-6; D gene: .; V gene: TRBV5-1; clone size: once; CDR3 protein: CASSFMPGLTSNNSPLHF; CDR3 DNA: TGCGCCAGCAGCTTCATGCCAGGGCTAACGTCGAATAATTCACCCCTCCACTTT
J gene: TRBJ1-6; D gene: .; V gene: TRBV6-1; clone size: .; CDR3 protein: CASSERGGQIDSPLHF; CDR3 DNA: TGTGCCAGCAGTGAAAGGGGGGGCCAGATAGATTCACCCCTCCACTTT
J gene: TRBJ1-3; D gene: .; V gene: TRBV6-6; clone size: once; CDR3 protein: CASSGDSGNTIYF; CDR3 DNA: TGTGCCAGCAGTGGGGACTCAGGAAACACCATATATTTT
J gene: TRBJ2-7; D gene: .; V gene: TRBV19; clone size: .; CDR3 protein: CASSIRGTSYEQYF; CDR3 DNA: TGTGCCAGTAGTATCCGGGGGACCTCCTACGAGCAGTACTTC
J gene: TRBJ1-1; D gene: .; V gene: TRBV5-1; clone size: .; CDR3 protein: CASSLAAIQQGTEAFF; CDR3 DNA: TGCGCCAGCAGCTTGGCGGCCATCCAGCAGGGCACTGAAGCTTTCTTT
J gene: TRBJ2-7; D gene: TRBD2; V gene: TRBV9; clone size: .; CDR3 protein: CASSVTSGGSEEQYF; CDR3 DNA: TGTGCCAGCAGCGTTACTAGCGGGGGTTCGGAAGAGCAGTACTTC
J gene: TRBJ2-5; D gene: .; V gene: TRBV30; clone size: .; CDR3 protein: CAWDPAGRETQYF; CDR3 DNA: TGTGCCTGGGATCCGGCAGGGAGGGAGACCCAGTACTTC
J gene: TRBJ2-1; D gene: TRBD2; V gene: TRBV5-1; clone size: .; CDR3 protein: CASSLLASGGADEQFF; CDR3 DNA: TGCGCCAGCAGCTTGCTGGCTAGCGGGGGGGCGGATGAGCAGTTCTTC
J gene: TRBJ2-1; D gene: .; V gene: TRBV6-1; clone size: .; CDR3 protein: CASTGGDRLRNEQFF; CDR3 DNA: TGTGCCAGCACCGGGGGGGACAGATTACGCAATGAGCAGTTCTTC
J gene: TRBJ2-3; D gene: TRBD1; V gene: TRBV15; clone size: .; CDR3 protein: CATSSGQGAADTQYF; CDR3 DNA: TGTGCCACCAGCAGCGGACAGGGGGCTGCAGATACGCAGTATTTT
J gene: TRBJ1-1; D gene: .; V gene: TRBV7-9; clone size: once; CDR3 protein: CASSLKREANTEAFF; CDR3 DNA: TGTGCCAGCAGCTTAAAAAGGGAGGCTAACACTGAAGCTTTCTTT
J gene: TRBJ2-1; D gene: TRBD2; V gene: TRBV6-1; clone size: many; CDR3 protein: CASSEEAGGSYNEQFF; CDR3 DNA: TGTGCCAGCAGTGAAGAAGCGGGGGGGTCCTACAATGAGCAGTTCTTC
J gene: TRBJ1-2; D gene: .; V gene: TRBV6-1; clone size: .; CDR3 protein: CASSEGNSQIGYTF; CDR3 DNA: TGTGCCAGCAGTGAAGGAAACAGCCAAATCGGCTACACCTTC
J gene: TRBJ2-1; D gene: .; V gene: TRBV20-1; clone size: once; CDR3 protein: CSVREYNEQFF; CDR3 DNA: TGCAGTGTCAGGGAATACAATGAGCAGTTCTTC
J gene: TRBJ1-3; D gene: .; V gene: TRBV30; clone size: .; CDR3 protein: CAWSALGVGGNTIYF; CDR3 DNA: TGTGCCTGGAGTGCCTTAGGGGTAGGAGGAAACACCATATATTTT
J gene: TRBJ2-5; D gene: TRBD2; V gene: TRBV4-1; clone size: .; CDR3 protein: CASSQAGTSGGQETQYF; CDR3 DNA: TGCGCCAGCAGCCAAGCCGGGACTAGCGGGGGTCAAGAGACCCAGTACTTC
J gene: TRBJ1-3; D gene: TRBD1; V gene: TRBV28; clone size: .; CDR3 protein: CASSTWTGSSGNTIYF; CDR3 DNA: TGTGCCAGCAGCACTTGGACAGGTTCCTCTGGAAACACCATATATTTT
J gene: TRBJ2-7; D gene: .; V gene: TRBV5-4; clone size: few; CDR3 protein: CASSLRGTYEQYF; CDR3 DNA: TGTGCCAGCAGCTTGAGAGGGACCTACGAGCAGTACTTC
J gene: TRBJ1-5; D gene: .; V gene: TRBV18; clone size: .; CDR3 protein: CASSPDTVNQPQHF; CDR3 DNA: TGTGCCAGCTCACCTGACACCGTCAATCAGCCCCAGCATTTT
J gene: TRBJ1-1; D gene: .; V gene: TRBV19; clone size: .; CDR3 protein: CASRTGTASNTEAFF; CDR3 DNA: TGTGCCAGTAGAACAGGGACGGCCTCGAACACTGAAGCTTTCTTT
J gene: TRBJ1-1; D gene: .; V gene: TRBV6-5; clone size: .; CDR3 protein: CASRYTGRFTEAFF; CDR3 DNA: TGTGCCAGCAGGTACACAGGGCGATTCACTGAAGCTTTCTTT
J gene: TRBJ2-5; D gene: .; V gene: TRBV7-9; clone size: once; CDR3 protein: CASSFLYNPQETQYF; CDR3 DNA: TGTGCCAGCAGCTTTCTTTACAATCCTCAAGAGACCCAGTACTTC
J gene: TRBJ2-5; D gene: .; V gene: TRBV6-1; clone size: few; CDR3 protein: CASINPGRGETQYF; CDR3 DNA: TGTGCCAGCATAAACCCGGGCAGAGGGGAGACCCAGTACTTC
J gene: TRBJ2-1; D gene: TRBD1; V gene: TRBV6-5; clone size: once; CDR3 protein: CASSRTGVGEQFF; CDR3 DNA: TGTGCCAGCTCGAGGACAGGGGTAGGGGAGCAGTTCTTC
J gene: TRBJ1-3; D gene: .; V gene: TRBV19; clone size: .; CDR3 protein: CASSIGGGTSGNTIYF; CDR3 DNA: TGTGCCAGTAGTATAGGAGGGGGTACTTCTGGAAACACCATATATTTT
J gene: TRBJ1-4; D gene: .; V gene: TRBV15; clone size: .; CDR3 protein: CATSRGPQGSSEKLFF; CDR3 DNA: TGTGCCACCAGCAGAGGCCCACAGGGATCGAGTGAAAAACTGTTTTTT
J gene: TRBJ2-3; D gene: .; V gene: TRBV5-6; clone size: .; CDR3 protein: CASRRTVPTDTQYF; CDR3 DNA: TGTGCCAGCAGAAGGACAGTACCCACAGATACGCAGTATTTT
J gene: TRBJ2-2; D gene: TRBD2; V gene: TRBV29-1; clone size: .; CDR3 protein: CSVDPGGGGTGELFF; CDR3 DNA: TGCAGCGTCGACCCTGGCGGGGGAGGGACCGGGGAGCTGTTTTTT
J gene: TRBJ2-7; D gene: .; V gene: TRBV7-2; clone size: .; CDR3 protein: CASSLLHRAGYEQYF; CDR3 DNA: TGTGCCAGCAGCTTACTCCACAGGGCAGGCTACGAGCAGTACTTC
J gene: TRBJ1-6; D gene: TRBD1; V gene: TRBV27; clone size: once; CDR3 protein: CASNPGQGFSSPLHF; CDR3 DNA: TGTGCCAGCAATCCGGGACAGGGATTTAGTTCACCCCTCCACTTT
J gene: TRBJ2-3; D gene: .; V gene: TRBV6-6; clone size: .; CDR3 protein: CASSYNREGDTQYF; CDR3 DNA: TGTGCCAGCAGTTACAACAGAGAGGGAGATACGCAGTATTTT
J gene: TRBJ2-5; D gene: TRBD1; V gene: TRBV4-1; clone size: .; CDR3 protein: CASSQGTGVRETQYF; CDR3 DNA: TGCGCCAGCAGCCAGGGCACAGGGGTCAGAGAGACCCAGTACTTC
J gene: TRBJ2-1; D gene: TRBD2; V gene: TRBV7-9; clone size: .; CDR3 protein: CASSLSRTSGGHHNEQFF; CDR3 DNA: TGTGCCAGCAGCTTAAGCCGGACTAGCGGGGGGCACCACAATGAGCAGTTCTTC
J gene: TRBJ1-4; D gene: TRBD1; V gene: TRBV6-1; clone size: .; CDR3 protein: CASRPTGGSNEKLFF; CDR3 DNA: TGTGCCAGCAGGCCCACAGGGGGCTCTAATGAAAAACTGTTTTTT
J gene: TRBJ1-5; D gene: .; V gene: TRBV29-1; clone size: .; CDR3 protein: CSVADGVISNQPQHF; CDR3 DNA: TGCAGCGTTGCGGACGGGGTGATAAGCAATCAGCCCCAGCATTTT
J gene: TRBJ2-7; D gene: .; V gene: TRBV6-5; clone size: .; CDR3 protein: CASSDIYEQYF; CDR3 DNA: TGTGCCAGCAGTGACATTTACGAGCAGTACTTC
J gene: TRBJ1-2; D gene: .; V gene: TRBV18; clone size: .; CDR3 protein: CASSPGEGYTF; CDR3 DNA: TGTGCCAGCTCCCCTGGGGAGGGCTACACCTTC
J gene: TRBJ1-6; D gene: .; V gene: TRBV28; clone size: .; CDR3 protein: CASSLLYPSPLHF; CDR3 DNA: TGTGCCAGCAGTTTACTCTACCCTTCACCCCTCCACTTT
J gene: TRBJ1-1; D gene: TRBD1; V gene: TRBV18; clone size: .; CDR3 protein: CASSPYGTVEAFF; CDR3 DNA: TGTGCCAGCTCACCATACGGGACAGTTGAAGCTTTCTTT
J gene: TRBJ1-2; D gene: TRBD1; V gene: TRBV5-5; clone size: many; CDR3 protein: CASSYTGTGSFSYGYTF; CDR3 DNA: TGTGCCAGCAGTTATACCGGGACAGGGAGTTTCAGCTATGGCTACACCTTC
J gene: TRBJ2-7; D gene: TRBD2; V gene: TRBV6-5; clone size: few; CDR3 protein: CASSPGLAGGNEQYF; CDR3 DNA: TGTGCCAGCAGTCCGGGACTAGCGGGGGGTAACGAGCAGTACTTC